The T cell receptor beta chain under discussion was sequenced for a study of blood T cell repertoires in COVID-19 (dated by TCRdb to the early 2020s). Regarding the complete study: Samples covering the acute and convalescent phases of COVID-19 were provided by collaborators in the United States, Italy and Spain. Where HLA class I and class II types were available, the types were taken from metadata supplied by the sample provider, not from assay-based typing. Subjects who had been exposed to COVID-19, were actively infected with it, or had recovered from it provided the deeply sampled blood TCRbeta repertoires that made up the dataset. The samples were drawn from the first 160 participants of the ongoing ImmuneRACE study and from 1,200 or so subjects provided by 6 global collaborators. The repertoires were made available in a free public database intended to serve as a resource for research on the immune response to SARS-CoV-2. A de-identified subject ID, COVID-19 status, age in years and sex were almost always included in the sample metadata. The material from the prospective study consisted of cDNA or gDNA derived from T cells, B-cell-depleted T cells, or PBMCs. Here is what the overall study found, with its caveats: How much clinical and demographic metadata was included differed by source and by participant, and the metadata was provided uncurated.

A second Seattle source provided samples from volunteer blood donors who had recovered from COVID-19. Whole blood was collected in K2EDTA tubes by collaborating institutions according to the institutions' own protocols. For TCRbeta analysis, collaborators shipped samples in one of three forms: frozen whole blood, isolated PBMCs, or DNA extracted from either of those sample types. The immunoSEQ Assay, a bias-controlled multiplex PCR, was used to amplify TCRbeta CDR3 regions from genomic DNA. For the original study's pipeline: Within the assay, amplification of reference gene primers was used to estimate how many nucleated cells each sample contained. Sequence reads were collapsed and filtered to measure the absolute abundance of every unique TCRbeta CDR3 rearrangement. For each sample, productive Simpson clonality was calculated as the square root of Simpson's diversity index over productive rearrangements. TCRdb took this table from immuneACCESS and kept in-frame rearrangements with V and J called. Such tables lack part of the clones; where checked against another copy, unresolved V genes explain under half of the gap, and the rest is unexplained. D and trimming were read from the DNA, whereas the V and J calls and clone size are those reported in that table. In this sample the table shows 300,000 or so clones, about 87% of which occur a single time. The ten biggest clones cover about 8% of the sample.

To note about this clone: No cognate antigen has been identified for it. Qualities for individual bases were not recorded, and no much larger clone is one base off.

This TCR was sampled from a woman aged 45-65 years who had recovered from COVID-19. Sequencing used peripheral blood.

The CDR3 reads as follows: CASRPGGLAGASYNEQFF. The nucleotides read TGTGCCAGCAGGCCTGGGGGACTAGCGGGGGCCTCCTACAATGAGCAGTTCTTC. The chain joins TRBV2 to TRBJ2-1, and 14 junctional nucleotides match TRBD2. From its cysteine to its phenylalanine, the CDR3 spans 18 amino acids. The entry retains the CDR3 DNA only, 54 bases that are in frame from base 1. The germline V gene sets CDR1 to SNHLY and CDR2 to FYNNEI. From V the trimming removes 6 bases and from J it removes 0 bases, while the gene matches leave 7 bases of the junction unaccounted for.